This TCR beta chain was captured in a study of OX40 agonist ivuxolimab in advanced cancers. At the level of the whole study: Ivuxolimab was a fully human IgG2 agonistic monoclonal antibody targeting the costimulatory receptor OX40 (CD134). Intravenous ivuxolimab was administered to patients every 2 weeks at six dose levels: 0.01, 0.1, 0.3, 1.5, 3 and 10 mg/kg. Of the approximately 50 dose-escalation patients, hepatocellular carcinoma was present in about 20, melanoma in roughly 15, renal cell carcinoma in 9 and head and neck cancer in 9. In the dose-escalation cohort, over 65% of patients were male, and the mean age was about 55 years, with a range of roughly 23 to 85. Prior anti-PD-1, anti-PD-L1 or anti-CTLA-4 therapy was permitted, and approximately 39% of dose-escalation patients had received checkpoint inhibitors. Three dose-escalation patients achieved partial responses, one with hepatocellular carcinoma and two with cutaneous melanoma. Peripheral TCRbeta sequencing was intended to test whether TCR sequence diversity was altered and clonal T-cell expansion was caused by ivuxolimab. The paper describes the monotherapy dose-escalation part (N ≈ 52 patients) of the phase I trial of ivuxolimab.

Study-wide conclusions, independent of this receptor: Antigen specificity was not determined for the clonally expanded peripheral T cells. In partial responders in the 0.1-3.0 mg/kg groups, normalized peripheral clonal expansion was found to be among the lowest, especially among CD8+ T cells. Low levels of normalized T-cell clonal expansion were also seen in some patients who did not respond. After ivuxolimab, CD8+ T cells had more expanded clones than CD4+ T cells on average. At doses of 0.1 to 3.0 mg/kg, clonal expansion of both CD4+ and CD8+ blood T cells was observed from baseline to week 6.

Patients with autoimmune disease history or receiving systemic immunosuppression were excluded from the trial. Peripheral blood for TCR sequencing was drawn from every dose cohort at baseline, at cycle 4 day 1 and at cycle 7 day 1. The samples were drawn from a first-in-human, open-label, multicenter phase I dose-escalation trial of ivuxolimab. Adults with locally advanced or metastatic head and neck squamous cell, hepatocellular, melanoma or renal cell carcinoma were enrolled in the trial. CD4+ and CD8+ T cells were sorted separately from peripheral blood before TCR sequencing. CDR1 is given as KGHSH and CDR2 as LQKENI, both from the germline V gene. Including the terminal cysteine and phenylalanine, the CDR3 comprises 16 residues. Only CDR3 DNA remains: 48 bases, in frame from the first base. The junction shows trimming of 4 bases on V and 11 bases on J, and the gene matches do not reach 9 bases of it.

For sequencing of the TCRbeta CDR3 region, genomic DNA was extracted from the sorted cells. The immunoSEQ Assay was used to sequence the TCRbeta CDR3 regions. TCRdb mirrors the immuneACCESS table, restricted to in-frame sequences. Some clones are absent from its copies; in checked studies, under half trace to an unresolved V gene, and the reason for the others is unknown. This sample holds some 100,000 clones; over 75% were observed only once. In total, the top ten clones hold approximately 0.34% of the sample. As for this clone: Its target antigen remains unknown. No qualities accompany the bases; no much larger clone lies one base away.

Recombination connected TRBV18 to TRBJ2-1; the central 15 bases match TRBD2. This specimen consisted of CD4+ or CD8+ T cells sorted from blood, obtained in a trial of the OX40 agonist ivuxolimab. This clonotype was sampled from an adult with an advanced solid tumor such as melanoma, head and neck, liver or kidney cancer. The CDR3 is CASSLSGTSGRWKQFF. The sequenced DNA: TGTGCCAGCTCACTTTCCGGGACTAGCGGGAGGTGGAAGCAGTTCTTC.